This TCR beta chain was sequenced in a study of shared clonotypes between healthy human individuals. Study results and caveats: For naive CD4 cells, roughly 5% of clonotypes were shared across a handful of donors. Among donors, the sharing of clonotypes was expected to be influenced by sequencing depth.

The study drew all its donors from Caucasian adults living in Nashville, Tennessee. CDR1 and CDR2 (germline): SGHTA, FQGNSA. V was cut by 6 bases and J by 0 bases, with 11 bases left in between. This CDR3 contains 14 residues. Note on this clone: What it binds is not known. The sample has other DNA sequences that encode this CDR3 too.

The assay ran at deep level. Assay used: immunoSEQ multiplex PCR; TCRdb lists only in-frame clones, some missing. The sample shows millions of clones, approximately 95% of them seen only once. The chain combines TRBV7-2 with TRBJ1-1; D is unresolved. The sample taken for sequencing was naive CD4+ T cells from PBMCs. As for subset: CD45RA+ positively selected. The clonotype was recovered from a man aged 18 to 30 in good health. Some clones in this sample may be carry-over from other donors' samples. This chain's CDR3 is CASSLLNVNTEAFF. DNA for the CDR3: TGTGCCAGCAGTCTCCTGAACGTGAACACTGAAGCTTTCTTT.